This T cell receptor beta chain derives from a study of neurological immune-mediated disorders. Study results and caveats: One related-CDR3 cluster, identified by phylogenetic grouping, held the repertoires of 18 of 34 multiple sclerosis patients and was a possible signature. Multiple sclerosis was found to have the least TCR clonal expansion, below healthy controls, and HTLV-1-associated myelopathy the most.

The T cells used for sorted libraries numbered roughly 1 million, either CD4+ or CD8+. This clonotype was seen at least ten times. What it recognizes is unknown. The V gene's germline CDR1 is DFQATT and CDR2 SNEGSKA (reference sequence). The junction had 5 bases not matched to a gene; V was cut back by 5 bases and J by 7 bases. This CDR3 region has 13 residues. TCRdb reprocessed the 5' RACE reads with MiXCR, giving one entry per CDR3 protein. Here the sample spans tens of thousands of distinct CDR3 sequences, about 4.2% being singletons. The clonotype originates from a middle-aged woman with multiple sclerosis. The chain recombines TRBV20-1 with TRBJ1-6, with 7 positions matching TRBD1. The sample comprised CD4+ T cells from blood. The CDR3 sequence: CSAYRDRNSPLHF. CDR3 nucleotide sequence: TGCAGTGCTTACCGGGACAGAAATTCACCCCTCCACTTT.